The rows below give T cell receptor beta chains drawn from one sample of a study of cytomegalovirus exposure and HLA in healthy donors. Assay used: immunoSEQ multiplex PCR; TCRdb lists only in-frame clones, some missing. The sample holds roughly 180,000 clones; approximately 89% are singletons and the top ten take approximately 7.7%. Sequenced sample: PBMCs. All receptors come from a man younger than 45 in good health and CMV-seropositive. CDR3s include the opening cysteine and the closing phenylalanine or tryptophan. A D gene is named only where the DNA matches it firmly. The listing skips clone size in some rows; elsewhere it reads once, few, many or a size class.

V gene: TRBV7-3; D gene: NA; J gene: TRBJ2-7; clone size: NA; CDR3 protein: CASSSAGSYEQYF; CDR3 DNA: TGTGCCAGCAGCTCCGCTGGGTCCTACGAGCAGTACTTC
V gene: TRBV5-6; D gene: TRBD2; J gene: TRBJ2-7; clone size: once; CDR3 protein: CASSLGSLAVWEYF; CDR3 DNA: TGTGCCAGCAGCTTGGGGTCGCTAGCGGTATGGGAGTACTTC
V gene: TRBV7-9; D gene: TRBD2; J gene: TRBJ2-3; clone size: NA; CDR3 protein: CASSHDSGRDTQYF; CDR3 DNA: TGTGCCAGCAGCCACGATAGCGGGCGAGATACGCAGTATTTT
V gene: TRBV21-1; D gene: NA; J gene: TRBJ2-7; clone size: NA; CDR3 protein: CASSNNPGRSYEQYF; CDR3 DNA: TGTGCCAGCAGCAATAACCCGGGTCGCTCCTACGAGCAGTACTTC
V gene: TRBV6-5; D gene: NA; J gene: TRBJ2-7; clone size: NA; CDR3 protein: CASSYRGVSSYEQYF; CDR3 DNA: TGTGCCAGCAGTTACCGAGGGGTTAGCTCCTACGAGCAGTACTTC
V gene: TRBV25-1; D gene: NA; J gene: TRBJ2-1; clone size: NA; CDR3 protein: CASSEFWHEQFF; CDR3 DNA: TGTGCCAGCAGTGAATTTTGGCATGAGCAGTTCTTC
V gene: TRBV19; D gene: NA; J gene: TRBJ1-3; clone size: NA; CDR3 protein: CASSRATWTGNTIYF; CDR3 DNA: TGTGCCAGTAGTAGAGCCACATGGACTGGAAACACCATATATTTT
V gene: TRBV5-6; D gene: TRBD1; J gene: TRBJ1-5; clone size: NA; CDR3 protein: CASRGQVGGGNQPQHF; CDR3 DNA: TGTGCCAGCAGAGGACAGGTCGGGGGCGGCAATCAGCCCCAGCATTTT
V gene: TRBV6-1; D gene: NA; J gene: TRBJ2-3; clone size: NA; CDR3 protein: CASRQVGLLNTQYF; CDR3 DNA: TGTGCCAGCAGACAGGTGGGACTCCTAAATACGCAGTATTTT
V gene: TRBV5-1; D gene: TRBD1; J gene: TRBJ2-7; clone size: NA; CDR3 protein: CASSLLQGAYEQYF; CDR3 DNA: TGCGCCAGCAGCTTGTTGCAGGGGGCCTACGAGCAGTACTTC
V gene: TRBV5-1; D gene: NA; J gene: TRBJ1-5; clone size: NA; CDR3 protein: CASSLGGYANQPQHF; CDR3 DNA: TGCGCCAGCAGCTTAGGGGGGTACGCCAATCAGCCCCAGCATTTT
V gene: TRBV11-2; D gene: NA; J gene: TRBJ2-1; clone size: NA; CDR3 protein: CASSQSGYNEQFF; CDR3 DNA: TGTGCCAGCAGCCAGTCAGGGTACAATGAGCAGTTCTTC
V gene: TRBV5-1; D gene: TRBD1; J gene: TRBJ1-1; clone size: NA; CDR3 protein: CASSFPYRGRNTEAFF; CDR3 DNA: TGCGCCAGCAGCTTCCCCTACAGGGGAAGGAACACTGAAGCTTTCTTT
V gene: TRBV27; D gene: NA; J gene: TRBJ1-5; clone size: few; CDR3 protein: CASSFGAVPNPYQPQHF; CDR3 DNA: TGTGCCAGCAGTTTTGGTGCGGTACCCAACCCCTATCAGCCCCAGCATTTT
V gene: TRBV19; D gene: NA; J gene: TRBJ1-5; clone size: few; CDR3 protein: CASNHYASNQPQHF; CDR3 DNA: TGTGCCAGTAACCACTACGCCTCCAATCAGCCCCAGCATTTT
V gene: TRBV6-1; D gene: NA; J gene: TRBJ1-2; clone size: NA; CDR3 protein: CATGGPEANYGYTF; CDR3 DNA: TGTGCCACCGGTGGACCGGAAGCTAACTATGGCTACACCTTC
V gene: TRBV27; D gene: NA; J gene: TRBJ2-7; clone size: NA; CDR3 protein: CASSSRNYEQYF; CDR3 DNA: TGTGCCAGCAGTTCCAGGAACTACGAGCAGTACTTC
V gene: TRBV5-1; D gene: NA; J gene: TRBJ2-7; clone size: NA; CDR3 protein: CASSFGYEQYF; CDR3 DNA: TGCGCCAGCAGCTTCGGGTACGAGCAGTACTTC
V gene: TRBV4-1; D gene: TRBD2; J gene: TRBJ2-1; clone size: NA; CDR3 protein: CASSQGTRSYNEQFF; CDR3 DNA: TGCGCCAGCAGCCAGGGGACTAGGAGCTACAATGAGCAGTTCTTC
V gene: TRBV25-1; D gene: NA; J gene: TRBJ2-5; clone size: NA; CDR3 protein: CASSLGRETQYF; CDR3 DNA: TGTGCCAGCAGTTTGGGCAGGGAGACCCAGTACTTC
V gene: TRBV2; D gene: TRBD1; J gene: TRBJ2-7; clone size: NA; CDR3 protein: CASSEMAIGQGEQYF; CDR3 DNA: TGTGCCAGCAGTGAAATGGCGATAGGACAGGGCGAGCAGTACTTC
V gene: TRBV29-1; D gene: NA; J gene: TRBJ2-3; clone size: NA; CDR3 protein: CSVEWSGTDTQYF; CDR3 DNA: TGCAGCGTTGAGTGGTCTGGCACAGATACGCAGTATTTT
V gene: TRBV4-3; D gene: NA; J gene: TRBJ2-7; clone size: NA; CDR3 protein: CASSQYRTEPYEQYF; CDR3 DNA: TGCGCCAGCAGCCAGTACAGGACCGAGCCCTACGAGCAGTACTTC
V gene: TRBV7-9; D gene: NA; J gene: TRBJ2-7; clone size: NA; CDR3 protein: CASSLSSGGTPHF; CDR3 DNA: TGTGCCAGCAGCTTATCCTCTGGCGGAACACCTCATTTC